This passage covers 28 T cell receptor beta chains from one sample sequenced in a study of beta chain features in type 1 diabetes. Study-level points and caveats: When Type 1 diabetes patients were examined, their TCRB CDR3s proved moderately but significantly shorter in all four CD4+ subsets.

The entirety of the isolated RNA underwent reverse transcription, so expressed TCRB transcripts were sequenced. TCRdb's copy holds only in-frame clones and misses some; the assay was immunoSEQ multiplex PCR. The table records roughly 330,000 clones, approximately 15% of them present only once. No antigens are known for them. The specimen was naive CD4+ T cells from blood. These receptors came from a young woman with type 1 diabetes.

The chain has TRBV5-1 and TRBJ2-7; 10 bases match TRBD2. The V gene's germline CDR1 is SGHRS and CDR2 YFSETQ. V gave up 5 bases and J gave up 2 bases; unmatched junction bases: 7. The CDR3 runs 15 residues. CDR3 region: CASSSLAGITYEQYF. The CDR3 DNA follows: TGCGCCAGCAGTTCACTAGCGGGAATCACCTACGAGCAGTACTTC.

The chain joins TRBV7-9 to TRBJ2-1; 10 bases line up with TRBD2. With V trimmed by 4 bases and J by 0 bases, 3 bases remained unmatched. The CDR3 consists of 16 residues. Per germline, CDR1 SEHNR and CDR2 FQNEAQ (reference sequence). CDR3 loop: CASSSSGRASYNEQFF. In DNA, the CDR3 is TGTGCCAGCAGCTCGAGCGGGAGGGCCTCCTACAATGAGCAGTTCTTC.

DNA for the CDR3: TGTGCCAGCAGTTTAAGGAGGGGTAGCACAGATACGCAGTATTTT. Residues: CASSLRRGSTDTQYF. V and J are TRBV27 and TRBJ2-3, with a possible D match to TRBD2 (6 bases). Germline V CDR1 and CDR2: MNHEY, SMNVEV (reference sequence). The CDR3 has 15 amino acids. Trimming stripped 2 bases from V and 0 bases from J, with 9 bases between.

CDR3: CASSQGSYSNQPQHF. The CDR3 DNA sequence: TGTGCCAGCAGCCAGGGGTCCTATAGCAATCAGCCCCAGCATTTT. The V call is TRBV9, the J call TRBJ1-5, with D possibly TRBD1 on 6 matching bases. Per germline, CDR1 SGDLS and CDR2 YYNGEE. V shed 4 bases and J shed 0 bases, with 11 bases lying between them. The CDR3 is 15 amino acids.

There are a few counts of this clone. This chain uses TRBV6-5 with TRBJ2-7; 8 bases line up with TRBD2. Germline values: CDR1 MNHEY, CDR2 SVGAGI. The CDR3 consists of 15 residues. J lost 7 bases, V lost 2 bases, and 10 bases had no gene match. The CDR3 protein is CASSYGLAGQLEQYF. In nucleotides, the CDR3 is TGTGCCAGCAGTTACGGATTAGCGGGACAATTGGAGCAGTACTTC.

A few counts support this clone. This sequence joins TRBV5-1 and TRBJ2-2; 10 nucleotides line up with TRBD1. V lost 4 bases and J lost 7; bases outside the gene matches: 4. This CDR3 spans 14 amino acids. CDR1 is SGHRS and CDR2 is YFSETQ in the germline V gene. The CDR3 DNA sequence: TGCGCCAGCAGCCCCGGACAGGGGGACGGGGAGCTGTTTTTT. This sequence encodes CASSPGQGDGELFF.

The chain combines TRBV5-6 with TRBJ2-1; TRBD1 matches 7 bases. Germline CDR1 SGHDT, CDR2 YYEEEE. The J segment lost 14 bases and the V segment lost 3 bases, leaving 14 bases of the junction unmatched. CDR3 length equals 14 residues. The CDR3 DNA reads as TGTGCCAGCAGCTACCGGACAGGAGCCGGCCTGGAGTTCTTC. The encoded protein is CASSYRTGAGLEFF.

This clone showed up just a few times. The chain recombines TRBV4-1 with TRBJ2-4; 12 nucleotides agree with TRBD2. The CDR3 runs to 20 residues. Germline V gene lookup returns CDR1 MGHRA and CDR2 YSYEKL. V lost 2 bases and J lost 0; bases outside the gene matches: 11. The CDR3 nucleotides read TGCGCCAGCAGCCAACGTAGGGGACCGGGACTAGCGGGAGCCAAAAACATTCAGTACTTC. Translating gives CASSQRRGPGLAGAKNIQYF.

The chain carries TRBV21-1 and TRBJ1-1. TRBV21-1 is labeled a pseudogene. There are 12 residues in the CDR3. The CDR3 spells CASSTPPREAFF. CDR3 nucleotide sequence: TGTGCCAGCAGCACCCCGCCGAGGGAAGCTTTCTTT.

This chain uses TRBV5-1 with TRBJ2-2; D is ambiguous. The CDR3 is 16 amino acids. Germline values: CDR1 SGHRS, CDR2 YFSETQ. V lost 4 bases and J lost 0, with 13 bases in between. CDR3 DNA: TGCGCCAGCAGCACCTGGGCAGATTCGAACACCGGGGAGCTGTTTTTT. Amino acids: CASSTWADSNTGELFF.

The chain combines TRBV30 with TRBJ2-7; 9 bases are a match to TRBD2. This CDR3 has 14 residues. V shed 0 bases and J 5 bases; nucleotides not matched to a gene: 5. Germline V gene lookup returns CDR1 GTSNPN and CDR2 SVGIG (reference sequence). The CDR3 region has the DNA TGTGCCTGGAGTGTACCTCGACTAGCGGACGAGCAGTACTTC. It specifies CAWSVPRLADEQYF.

On this clone itself: The same CDR3 arises from other DNA sequences in this sample as well. The J gene is TRBJ1-5, the V gene TRBV19, with a weak D call TRBD1 (6 bases). Germline CDR1 reads LNHDA; CDR2 reads SQIVND (reference sequence). This CDR3 is 12 amino acids long. The ends were cut back, 9 bases at V and 3 bases at J, with 9 bases in the middle. CDR3 loop: CASRGANQPQHF. In DNA, the CDR3 is TGTGCCAGCAGGGGTGCCAATCAGCCCCAGCATTTT. The full variable domain, rest sourced from reference TRBV19 and TRBJ1-5, is DGGITQSPKYLFRKEGQNVTLSCEQNLNHDAMYWYRQDPGQGLRLIYYSQIVNDFQKGDIAEGYSVSREKKESFPLTVTSAQKNPTAFYLCASRGANQPQHFGDGTRLSIL.

The chain has TRBV15 and TRBJ2-7; perhaps TRBD2 as D (5 bases). CDR3 length equals 12 residues. The germline gives CDR1 LNHNV, CDR2 YYDKDF (reference sequence). Trimming stripped 0 bases from V and 7 bases from J, with 7 bases between. This CDR3 is CATSRDGVEQYV. Here the CDR3 DNA reads TGTGCCACCAGCAGAGACGGGGTTGAGCAGTACGTC.

This clone turned up a few times. Other DNA sequences in the sample encode the same CDR3. This chain joins TRBV9 and TRBJ2-3; 7 bases map to TRBD2. There are 14 residues in the CDR3. The junction had 2 bases not matched to a gene; V was cut back by 0 bases and J by 4 bases. Germline V CDR1 and CDR2: SGDLS, YYNGEE. DNA of the CDR3: TGTGCCAGCAGCGTAGGAGGGAGGGCAGATACGCAGTATTTT. Its translation is CASSVGGRADTQYF.

This clone was found a few times. This chain uses TRBV6-6 with TRBJ2-7; D perhaps matches TRBD2 (5 bases). This CDR3 spans 15 amino acids. The V gene's germline CDR1 is MNHNY and CDR2 SVGAGI (reference sequence). V was trimmed by 6 bases and J by 1 base, leaving 16 bases between them. The CDR3 DNA reads TGTGCCAGCAGACCGACAAGGACTGGTTCCTACGAGCAGTACTTC. Amino acid sequence: CASRPTRTGSYEQYF.

This clone was seen more than once but under ten times. The chain has TRBV28 and TRBJ2-7; D unresolved. The CDR3 spans 14 residues. The germline V and J ends were trimmed by 8 bases and 7 bases, with 21 bases remaining between them. Germline assignment: CDR1 MDHEN and CDR2 SYDVKM. CDR3 loop: CASGRPGSPLEQYF. Written as DNA, the CDR3 is TGTGCCAGCGGAAGACCAGGTTCTCCCCTTGAGCAGTACTTC.

The CDR3 protein is CAWSRGGRGHEQYF. DNA for the CDR3: TGTGCCTGGAGTCGGGGCGGGAGGGGGCACGAGCAGTACTTC. The chain couples TRBV30 to TRBJ2-7, with 9 bases identical to TRBD2. In germline, CDR1 is GTSNPN, CDR2 SVGIG (reference sequence). With V trimmed by 2 bases and J by 5 bases, 7 bases remained unmatched. This CDR3 region has 14 residues.

The rearrangement uses TRBV12-5 and TRBJ1-1, with 8 nucleotides matching TRBD1. Germline V gives CDR1 LGHNT, CDR2 FRNRAP. V was pared by 1 base and J by 4 bases, with 8 bases of the junction left unmatched. The CDR3 runs 16 residues. CDR3 residues: CASGLAPRDRITEAFF. The CDR3 region has the DNA TGTGCTAGTGGTTTGGCCCCTCGGGACAGGATCACTGAAGCTTTCTTT.

J is TRBJ1-2 and V is TRBV19; D possibly corresponds to TRBD1 (6 bases). The CDR3 covers 15 residues. Germline V gene sequence: CDR1 LNHDA, CDR2 SQIVND (reference sequence). Between the trimmed V and J ends, which lost 4 bases and 2 bases, there was a span of 14 bases. CDR3 amino acids: CASSTSGTKNYGYTF. CDR3 sequence (DNA): TGTGCCAGTAGTACCTCCGGGACAAAGAACTATGGCTACACCTTC.

This clone was seen only a few times. V usage is TRBV30 and J usage is TRBJ1-1, with TRBD1 as a possible D gene (5 bases). Between the trimmed V and J ends, which lost 2 bases and 12 bases, there was a span of 22 bases. Germline-derived CDR1 and CDR2 are GTSNPN and SVGIG (reference sequence). CDR3 length equals 14 residues. The CDR3: CAWSPWSTGGLTFF. CDR3 nucleotides: TGTGCCTGGAGTCCCTGGTCAACCGGGGGACTAACTTTCTTT.

This rearrangement joins TRBV5-6 to TRBJ2-5; tentatively, D is TRBD1 (5 bases). The CDR3 totals 14 residues. The germline V gene encodes CDR1 SGHDT and CDR2 YYEEEE. The germline V and J ends were trimmed by 0 bases and 5 bases, with 11 bases remaining between them. The CDR3 DNA reads TGTGCCAGCAGCTTGGCTGGACACCGGGAGACCCAGTACTTC. Translation: CASSLAGHRETQYF.

The CDR3 region has the DNA TGTGCCAGCAGTTTAAGCGCCTCTCTGGCCAAAAACATTCAGTACTTC. Its protein product is CASSLSASLAKNIQYF. The chain recombines TRBV27 with TRBJ2-4; D uncertain. Germline CDR1 is MNHEY and CDR2 is SMNVEV (reference sequence). The CDR3 sequence is 16 residues long. The germline V and J ends were trimmed by 2 bases and 1 base, with 12 bases remaining between them.

V usage is TRBV7-2 and J usage is TRBJ2-1; no clear D. The germline V gene encodes CDR1 SGHTA and CDR2 FQGNSA. The CDR3 spans 13 residues. V gave up 0 bases and J gave up 3 bases, with 3 bases separating them. The chain's CDR3 is CASSLAIYNEQFF. In nucleotides, the CDR3 is TGTGCCAGCAGCTTAGCTATCTACAATGAGCAGTTCTTC. The complete variable domain, with remaining parts taken from reference TRBV7-2 and TRBJ2-1, reads GAGVSQSPSNKVTEKGKDVELRCDPISGHTALYWYRQSLGQGLEFLIYFQGNSAPDKSGLPSDRFSAERTGGSVSTLTIQRTQQEDSAVYLCASSLAIYNEQFFGPGTRLTVL.

This clone was seen a handful of times. The chain's CDR3 is CASSYSTESYGYTF. For the CDR3, the DNA is TGTGCCAGCAGTTACTCGACAGAGAGTTATGGCTACACCTTC. The chain carries TRBV6-6 and TRBJ1-2; possibly TRBD1 for D (5 bases). Trimming took 0 bases from V and 5 from J, leaving 10 bases between them. CDR1 and CDR2 from the germline V gene are MNHNY and SVGAGI (reference sequence). This CDR3 spans 14 amino acids.

The V gene is TRBV9, the J gene TRBJ1-5; D remains unclear. V lost 0 bases to trimming and J lost 4 bases, with 11 bases between them. CDR1 SGDLS and CDR2 YYNGEE come from the germline V gene. CDR3 size: 15 residues. The CDR3 DNA sequence: TGTGCCAGCAGCGTAGAGGAAGGCGGAAATCAGCCCCAGCATTTT. It specifies CASSVEEGGNQPQHF.

This sequence joins TRBV7-2 and TRBJ2-1; TRBD2 matches at 7 bases. V lost 5 bases, J lost 3 bases, and 10 bases stayed unmatched. CDR1 is SGHTA and CDR2 is FQGNSA in the germline V gene. The CDR3 extends over 16 amino acids. CDR3 amino acids: CASSPQAGSVYNEQFF. For the CDR3, the DNA is TGTGCCAGCAGCCCACAAGCGGGGTCCGTCTACAATGAGCAGTTCTTC.

The gene calls are TRBV9 and TRBJ2-5, with a weak D call TRBD1 (6 bases). With 2 bases removed from V and 4 bases from J, the gap between germline ends came to 18 bases. CDR3 length: 16 amino acids. Per the germline V gene, CDR1 is SGDLS and CDR2 is YYNGEE. The CDR3: CASSVGADWVSETQYF. CDR3 coding DNA: TGTGCCAGCAGCGTGGGGGCCGATTGGGTCTCAGAGACCCAGTACTTC.

The chain couples TRBV27 to TRBJ2-1; TRBD1 matches 7 bases. Losses at the gene ends were 3 bases for V and 5 bases for J; bases not matched to a gene: 13. The CDR3 extends over 17 amino acids. Germline V gene sequence: CDR1 MNHEY, CDR2 SMNVEV (reference sequence). CDR3 nucleotides: TGTGCCAGCAGTTTGCAACAGGGGTTGAGACGGAACAATGAGCAGTTCTTC. Amino acid sequence: CASSLQQGLRRNNEQFF.